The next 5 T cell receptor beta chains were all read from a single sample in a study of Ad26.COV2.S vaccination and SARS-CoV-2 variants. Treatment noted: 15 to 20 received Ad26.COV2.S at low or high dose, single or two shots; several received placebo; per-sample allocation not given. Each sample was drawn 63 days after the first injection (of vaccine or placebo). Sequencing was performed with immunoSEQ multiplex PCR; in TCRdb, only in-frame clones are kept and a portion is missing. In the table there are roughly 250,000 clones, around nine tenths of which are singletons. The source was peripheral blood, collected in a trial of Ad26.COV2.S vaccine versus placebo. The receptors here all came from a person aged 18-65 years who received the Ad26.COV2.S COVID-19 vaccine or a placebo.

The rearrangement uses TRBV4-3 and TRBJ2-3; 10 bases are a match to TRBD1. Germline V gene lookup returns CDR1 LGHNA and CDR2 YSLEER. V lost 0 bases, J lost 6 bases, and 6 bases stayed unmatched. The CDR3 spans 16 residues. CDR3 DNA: TGCGCCAGCAGCCAAGATCGGGACAGGGGAAGGGATACGCAGTATTTT. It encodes CASSQDRDRGRDTQYF.

CDR3 sequence (DNA): TGTGCCAGCAGTGAGTACACCGGGGAGCTGTTTTTT. This gives the protein CASSEYTGELFF. The genes are TRBV12-3 or TRBV12-4 and TRBJ2-2; D gene ambiguous. V was clipped by 5 bases and J by 3 bases, with 4 bases between them. CDR3 length: 12 amino acids.

The CDR3 DNA is TGTGCCAGCAGCTATAAGCCAGGGGGATCGAACACCGGGGAGCTGTTTTTT. Translating it yields CASSYKPGGSNTGELFF. The chain recombines TRBV7-3 with TRBJ2-2, with 7 bases matching TRBD1. CDR1 is SGHTA and CDR2 is FQGTGA in the germline V gene. V lost 4 bases to trimming and J lost 0 bases; unmatched junction nucleotides: 8. The length of the CDR3 is 17 residues. Combining the CDR3 with reference TRBV7-3 and TRBJ2-2 gives the whole variable domain GAGVSQTPSNKVTEKGKYVELRCDPISGHTALYWYRQSLGQGPEFLIYFQGTGAADDSGLPNDRFFAVRPEGSVSTLKIQRTERGDSAVYLCASSYKPGGSNTGELFFGEGSRLTVL.

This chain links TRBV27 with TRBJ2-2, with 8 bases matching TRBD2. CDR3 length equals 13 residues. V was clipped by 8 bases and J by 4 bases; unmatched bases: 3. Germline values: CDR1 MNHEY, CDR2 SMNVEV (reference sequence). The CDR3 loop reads CASRLAGTGELFF. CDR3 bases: TGTGCCAGCCGCCTAGCGGGCACCGGGGAGCTGTTTTTT.

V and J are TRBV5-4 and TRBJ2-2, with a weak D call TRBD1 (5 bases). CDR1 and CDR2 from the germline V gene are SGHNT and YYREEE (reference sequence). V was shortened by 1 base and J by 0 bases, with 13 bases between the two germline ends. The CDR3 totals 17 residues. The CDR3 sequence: CASSLLARQSNTGELFF. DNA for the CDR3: TGTGCCAGCAGCTTGCTCGCCCGACAGTCGAACACCGGGGAGCTGTTTTTT.